Here is one T cell receptor beta chain with its context. The antigen is undetermined. The sample comes from a study of identifying expanded T cells in peripheral blood. Findings of the study overall: Two-week clone count variance significantly increased as total template count grew.

This CDR3 spans 14 amino acids. The V end lost 5 bases, the J end lost 2 bases, and 11 bases lay between the germline ends. The germline V gene encodes CDR1 MNHEY and CDR2 SVGAGI. Profiled with immunoSEQ multiplex PCR; TCRdb holds only in-frame clones, not every one. The repertoire holds 90,000 or so clones, with 70% to 90% as singletons. This receptor was obtained from a person between 18 and 75 years old in good health. Sequencing input: blood. The J gene is TRBJ2-3, the V gene TRBV6-5; tentative D call: TRBD1 (5 bases). CDR3 bases: TGTGCCAGCAGTCTGGACACCCACACAGATACGCAGTATTTT. Translated, it gives CASSLDTHTDTQYF.